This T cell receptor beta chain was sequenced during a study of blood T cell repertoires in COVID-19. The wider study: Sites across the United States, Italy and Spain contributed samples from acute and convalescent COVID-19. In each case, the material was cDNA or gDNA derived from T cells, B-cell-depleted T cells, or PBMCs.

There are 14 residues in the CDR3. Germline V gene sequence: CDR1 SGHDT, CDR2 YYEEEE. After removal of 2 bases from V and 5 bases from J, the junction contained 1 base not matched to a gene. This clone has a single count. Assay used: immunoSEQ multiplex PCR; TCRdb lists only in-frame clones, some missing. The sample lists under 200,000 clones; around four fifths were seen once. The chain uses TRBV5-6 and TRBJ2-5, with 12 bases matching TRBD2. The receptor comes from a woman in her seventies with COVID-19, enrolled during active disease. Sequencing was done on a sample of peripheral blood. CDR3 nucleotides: TGTGCCAGCAGCTTACTAGCGGGGGGTGAGACCCAGTACTTC. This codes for CASSLLAGGETQYF.